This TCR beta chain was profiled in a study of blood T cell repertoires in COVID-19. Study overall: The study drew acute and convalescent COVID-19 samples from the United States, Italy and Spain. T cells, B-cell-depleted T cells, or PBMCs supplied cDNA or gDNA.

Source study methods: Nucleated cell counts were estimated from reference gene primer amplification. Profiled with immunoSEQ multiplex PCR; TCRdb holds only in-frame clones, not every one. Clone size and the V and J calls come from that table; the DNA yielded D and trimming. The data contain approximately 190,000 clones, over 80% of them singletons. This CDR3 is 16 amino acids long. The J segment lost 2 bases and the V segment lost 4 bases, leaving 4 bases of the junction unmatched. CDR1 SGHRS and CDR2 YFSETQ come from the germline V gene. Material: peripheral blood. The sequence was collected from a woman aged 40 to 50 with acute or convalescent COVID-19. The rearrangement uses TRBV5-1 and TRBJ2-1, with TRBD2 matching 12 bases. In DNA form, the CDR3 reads TGCGCCAGCAGCGGTCTAGCGGGGGGGACCTACAATGAGCAGTTCTTC. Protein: CASSGLAGGTYNEQFF.